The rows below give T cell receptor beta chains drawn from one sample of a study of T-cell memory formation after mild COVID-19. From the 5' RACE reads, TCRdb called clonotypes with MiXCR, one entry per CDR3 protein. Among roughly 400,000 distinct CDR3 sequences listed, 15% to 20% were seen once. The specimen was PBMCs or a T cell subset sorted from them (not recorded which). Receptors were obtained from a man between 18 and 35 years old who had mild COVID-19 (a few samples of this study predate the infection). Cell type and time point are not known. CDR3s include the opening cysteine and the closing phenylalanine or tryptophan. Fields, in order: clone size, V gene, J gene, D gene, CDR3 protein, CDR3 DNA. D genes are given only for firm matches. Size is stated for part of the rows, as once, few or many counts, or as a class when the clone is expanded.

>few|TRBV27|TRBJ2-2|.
CASRVGYANTGELFF
TGTGCCAGCAGGGTGGGGTACGCGAACACCGGGGAGCTGTTTTTT
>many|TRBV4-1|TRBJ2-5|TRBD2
CASSQELAGGRETQYF
TGCGCCAGCAGCCAAGAACTAGCGGGGGGGCGAGAGACCCAGTACTTC
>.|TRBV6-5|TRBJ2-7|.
CASSPYPPGSYEQYF
TGTGCCAGCAGTCCGTACCCGCCCGGATCCTACGAGCAGTACTTC
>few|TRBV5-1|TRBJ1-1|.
CASSLGGTANTEAFF
TGCGCCAGCAGCTTGGGAGGGACGGCTAACACTGAAGCTTTCTTT
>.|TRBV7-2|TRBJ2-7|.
CASSVQGRQYF
TGTGCCAGCAGCGTTCAGGGAAGGCAGTACTTC
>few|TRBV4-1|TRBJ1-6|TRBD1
CASSPDRGQPNSPLHF
TGCGCCAGCAGCCCCGACAGGGGCCAACCGAATTCACCCCTCCACTTT
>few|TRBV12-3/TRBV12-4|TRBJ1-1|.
CASLAVNTEAFF
TGTGCCAGTCTTGCGGTGAACACTGAAGCTTTCTTT
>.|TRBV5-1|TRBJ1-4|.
CASSAKQGGNEKLFF
TGCGCCAGCAGCGCAAAACAGGGAGGGAATGAAAAACTGTTTTTT
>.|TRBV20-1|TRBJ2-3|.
CSAPNVLASTDTQYF
TGCAGTGCCCCGAATGTCCTAGCTAGCACAGATACGCAGTATTTT
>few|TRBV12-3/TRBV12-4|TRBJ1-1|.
CASRQELNTEAFF
TGTGCCAGCAGACAGGAGTTGAACACTGAAGCTTTCTTT
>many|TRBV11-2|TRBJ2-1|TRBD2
CASSHSGGPVRGGFF
TGTGCCAGCAGCCACAGCGGGGGCCCCGTCCGGGGAGGGTTCTTC
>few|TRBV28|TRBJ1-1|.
CASRLYTEAFF
TGTGCCAGCAGGCTATACACTGAAGCTTTCTTT
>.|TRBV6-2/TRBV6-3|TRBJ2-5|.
CASARRAQETQYF
TGTGCCAGCGCGCGTCGGGCGCAAGAGACCCAGTACTTC
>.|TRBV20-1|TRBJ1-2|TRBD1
CSASDSRGRRGYTF
TGCAGTGCTAGTGATTCCAGGGGGCGCCGGGGCTACACCTTC
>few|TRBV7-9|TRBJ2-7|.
CASSLALRVGSYEQYF
TGTGCCAGCAGCTTAGCGTTAAGGGTGGGATCCTACGAGCAGTACTTC
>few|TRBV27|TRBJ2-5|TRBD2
CASRPLAGGPETQYF
TGTGCCAGCCGGCCCCTAGCGGGGGGGCCAGAGACCCAGTACTTC
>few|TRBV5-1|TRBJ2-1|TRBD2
CASSPTSGYNEQFF
TGCGCCAGCAGCCCGACTAGCGGATACAATGAGCAGTTCTTC